The 32 T cell receptor beta chains in this list originate from one sample, sequenced in a study of blood T cell repertoires in COVID-19. Profiling relied on immunoSEQ multiplex PCR, and the TCRdb table lists in-frame clones only, not all of them. The repertoire holds over 250,000 clones, with more than 75% as singletons. The specimen was peripheral blood. Source of these receptors: a middle-aged woman who had recovered from COVID-19.

This clone was counted once. The V call is TRBV7-9, the J call TRBJ2-3, with a possible D match to TRBD2 (6 bases). Trimming removed 0 bases at V and 2 bases at J, with 15 bases between. Germline V CDR1 and CDR2: SEHNR, FQNEAQ (reference sequence). The CDR3 is 17 amino acids. The CDR3 nucleotides are TGTGCCAGCAGCTTAGCGTCCGGAGGGGCCCACACAGATACGCAGTATTTT. Residues: CASSLASGGAHTDTQYF.

The rearrangement uses TRBV5-4 and TRBJ1-2; a possible D gene is TRBD1 (6 bases). The germline V gene has CDR1 SGHNT and CDR2 YYREEE (reference sequence). Trimming cost V 4 bases and J 0 bases, with 13 bases left between them. The CDR3 loop spans 15 amino acids. CDR3 in amino acids: CASSPRRTANYGYTF. The CDR3 bases are TGTGCCAGCAGCCCGCGGCGGACAGCTAACTATGGCTACACCTTC.

This chain joins TRBV7-3 and TRBJ2-3, with 9 bases lining up with TRBD2. V lost 5 bases to trimming and J lost 0 bases; unmatched junction nucleotides: 3. Germline V gene lookup returns CDR1 SGHTA and CDR2 FQGTGA. The CDR3 runs 15 residues. The CDR3 sequence: CASSPSGGSTDTQYF. CDR3 nucleotides: TGTGCCAGCAGCCCCAGCGGGGGGAGCACAGATACGCAGTATTTT.

The J gene is TRBJ2-1, the V gene TRBV30; D is undetermined. The CDR3 totals 11 residues. Trimming removed 1 base from V and 6 bases from J, with 4 bases in between. CDR1 and CDR2 from the germline V gene are GTSNPN and SVGIG (reference sequence). CDR3 DNA: TGTGCCTGGAGTGCCGGCAATGAGCAGTTCTTC. This sequence encodes CAWSAGNEQFF.

The chain uses TRBV9 and TRBJ1-6; perhaps TRBD1 as D (5 bases). The CDR3 is 12 amino acids. Trimming shortened V by 6 bases and J by 10 bases, and 11 bases separated the two germline ends. Germline V gene lookup returns CDR1 SGDLS and CDR2 YYNGEE. The CDR3 loop is CASTRAGSPLHF. The CDR3 DNA is TGTGCCAGCACCAGGGCTGGGTCACCCCTCCACTTT.

This clone came up once. The rearrangement joins TRBV14 to TRBJ1-6; possibly TRBD1 for D (6 bases). The CDR3 has 15 residues. Germline V gene lookup returns CDR1 SGHDN and CDR2 FVKESK. Trimming stripped 1 base from V and 10 bases from J, with 14 bases between. This chain's CDR3 is CASSQGGQGLSPLHF. CDR3 DNA: TGTGCCAGCAGCCAAGGGGGGCAGGGGCTATCACCCCTCCACTTT.

This clone was found many times. The V and J genes are TRBV9 and TRBJ2-1; D might be TRBD2 (5 bases). The germline V and J ends were trimmed by 4 bases and 3 bases, with 17 bases remaining between them. CDR3 length: 16 amino acids. From germline, CDR1 is SGDLS and CDR2 YYNGEE. The DNA for the CDR3 is TGTGCCAGCAGCCACCTCCCGGGAAAGGGCTACAATGAGCAGTTCTTC. Translated: CASSHLPGKGYNEQFF.

This clone has ten or more counts. The chain employs TRBV14 and TRBJ1-3; 7 bases agree with TRBD1. Per germline, CDR1 SGHDN and CDR2 FVKESK. The ends lost 1 base at V and 4 bases at J; junction bases unmatched: 4. CDR3 length: 15 residues. The CDR3 DNA sequence: TGTGCCAGCAGCCAAGCGGCAGGGGGAGGAAACACCATATATTTT. This codes for CASSQAAGGGNTIYF.

In this sample, this clone turned up once. At one end the junction does not follow the germline gene, possibly because of a read error. V and J are TRBV5-6 and TRBJ2-7, with 12 bases identical to TRBD1. CDR1 and CDR2 (germline): SGHDT, YYEEEE. The CDR3 runs to 13 residues. The CDR3 spells CASSLEVGGQGAF. The DNA for the CDR3 is TGTGCCAGCAGCTTGGAGGTGGGGGGACAGGGGGCCTTC.

The chain carries TRBV9 and TRBJ1-2, with D hard to call. From germline, CDR1 is SGDLS and CDR2 YYNGEE. The length of the CDR3 is 13 residues. V was cut by 0 bases and J by 7 bases, with 10 bases left in between. The CDR3 coding sequence is TGTGCCAGCAGCGTAGAGGATCGGGTTGGCTACACCTTC. Translated: CASSVEDRVGYTF.

The J gene is TRBJ2-1, the V gene TRBV11-3; 8 nucleotides agree with TRBD2. Germline V lookup: CDR1 SGHNT, CDR2 YENEEA. This CDR3 is built from 19 residues. V dropped 1 base and J dropped 4; count of bases not matched to a gene: 15. DNA of the CDR3: TGTGCCAGCAGCTTAGTCCGGCAGGGGAGGACTAGCAGTTACAATGAGCAGTTCTTC. Translated, it gives CASSLVRQGRTSSYNEQFF. Filled out from reference TRBV11-3 and TRBJ2-1, the complete variable domain reads EAGVVQSPRYKIIEKKQPVAFWCNPISGHNTLYWYLQNLGQGPELLIRYENEEAVDDSQLPKDRFSAERLKGVDSTLKIQPAELGDSAVYLCASSLVRQGRTSSYNEQFFGPGTRLTVL.

The gene calls are TRBV30 and TRBJ1-2; D not certain. CDR1 and CDR2 (germline): GTSNPN, SVGIG (reference sequence). This CDR3 spans 13 amino acids. The V end was cut by 3 bases, the J end by 4 bases, with 12 bases between. CDR3: CAWSAGLRYGYTF. In DNA form, the CDR3 reads TGTGCCTGGAGCGCGGGCCTTCGCTATGGCTACACCTTC.

This sequence joins TRBV19 and TRBJ2-1, with 7 bases aligning to TRBD1. CDR1 and CDR2 from the germline V gene are LNHDA and SQIVND (reference sequence). Unmatched junction bases numbered 1, after V lost 1 base and J lost 4 bases. The CDR3 has 14 amino acids. The CDR3 region has the DNA TGTGCCAGTAGTATAGGGGGACAGTACAATGAGCAGTTCTTC. Translation: CASSIGGQYNEQFF.

The CDR3 DNA follows: TGTGCCAGCAGTCAGGACAGCTTTTATGGCTACACCTTC. Protein sequence: CASSQDSFYGYTF. The V and J genes are TRBV6-2 or TRBV6-3 and TRBJ1-2, with D perhaps TRBD1 (6 bases). The CDR3 contains 13 residues. The V end lost 5 bases, the J end lost 5 bases, and 12 bases lay between the germline ends. Germline values: CDR1 MNHEY, CDR2 SVGEGT.

CDR3 in amino acids: CASSAAGVRQETQYF. CDR3 in DNA: TGTGCCAGCAGCGCAGCGGGAGTACGGCAAGAGACCCAGTACTTC. J is TRBJ2-5 and V is TRBV7-2; TRBD2 aligns across 8 bases. This CDR3 contains 15 residues. Germline CDR1 and CDR2: SGHTA and FQGNSA. The junction had 7 bases not matched to a gene; V was cut back by 5 bases and J by 2 bases.

The rearrangement links TRBV12-5 to TRBJ2-1; TRBD1 is a possible D gene (5 bases). The V end was cut by 6 bases, the J end by 5 bases, with 5 bases between. The CDR3 is 11 amino acids. Germline CDR1 and CDR2: LGHNT and FRNRAP. The CDR3 nucleotides read TGTGCTAGTGGACAGGACAATGAGCAGTTCTTC. As protein: CASGQDNEQFF.

V usage is TRBV27 and J usage is TRBJ1-1; 7 nucleotides align to TRBD1. There are 16 residues in the CDR3. The J segment lost 1 base and the V segment lost 7 bases, leaving 12 bases of the junction unmatched. Germline-derived CDR1 and CDR2 are MNHEY and SMNVEV (reference sequence). Here the CDR3 reads CASKQGSLLGNTEAFF. The CDR3, as DNA: TGTGCCAGCAAACAGGGGTCGTTGTTGGGGAACACTGAAGCTTTCTTT.

A single count supports this clone. V and J are TRBV19 and TRBJ2-1; 10 bases are a match to TRBD2. CDR3 length: 19 amino acids. The germline V gene encodes CDR1 LNHDA and CDR2 SQIVND (reference sequence). V shed 5 bases, J shed 6 bases, and the junction held 19 bases outside the gene matches. In DNA, the CDR3 is TGTGCCAGTAGTCCCCTACCAGCGGGAGGGACAAAAGGGGCCAATGAGCAGTTCTTC. It translates to CASSPLPAGGTKGANEQFF. Full variable domain (remainder filled in from reference TRBV19 and TRBJ2-1): DGGITQSPKYLFRKEGQNVTLSCEQNLNHDAMYWYRQDPGQGLRLIYYSQIVNDFQKGDIAEGYSVSREKKESFPLTVTSAQKNPTAFYLCASSPLPAGGTKGANEQFFGPGTRLTVL.

V and J are TRBV6-2 or TRBV6-3 and TRBJ2-5, with D tentatively TRBD2 (6 bases). Trimming pared 2 bases from V and 5 bases from J, leaving 9 bases between. Germline V CDR1 and CDR2: MNHEY, SVGEGT. This CDR3 is 13 amino acids long. Here the CDR3 reads CASSYGGMETQYF. CDR3 sequence (DNA): TGTGCCAGCAGTTACGGGGGGATGGAGACCCAGTACTTC.

V and J are TRBV5-5 and TRBJ2-7; D is uncertain. Germline CDR1 SGHKS, CDR2 YYEKEE (reference sequence). Trimming pared 1 base from V and 7 bases from J, leaving 12 bases between. The CDR3 length is 13 residues. The CDR3 spells CASSLLGSGEQYV. CDR3 nucleotide sequence: TGTGCCAGCAGCTTGTTGGGCTCAGGAGAGCAGTACGTC.

The chain combines TRBV29-1 with TRBJ2-2; 12 positions agree with TRBD2. CDR1 is SQVTM, CDR2 ANQGSEA, per germline. This CDR3 is built from 16 residues. V gave up 6 bases and J gave up 6 bases; unmatched junction bases: 11. The CDR3 sequence is CSVQTTTSGRSGELFF. CDR3 coding DNA: TGCAGCGTCCAGACCACAACTAGCGGGAGGTCCGGGGAGCTGTTTTTT.

J is TRBJ1-5 and V is TRBV7-6, with 8 bases identical to TRBD1. The germline V gene encodes CDR1 SGHVS and CDR2 FNYEAQ. CDR3 length: 15 residues. Unmatched junction bases numbered 5, after V lost 5 bases and J lost 2 bases. CDR3 sequence reads: CASSQGARGNQPQHF. The CDR3, as DNA: TGTGCCAGCAGCCAGGGGGCTCGGGGCAATCAGCCCCAGCATTTT.

The chain recombines TRBV15 with TRBJ1-5; D is possibly TRBD1 (5 bases). The CDR3 spans 17 residues. Germline CDR1 is LNHNV and CDR2 is YYDKDF (reference sequence). V shed 0 bases and J shed 5 bases, with 17 bases lying between them. The DNA of the CDR3 is TGTGCCACCAGCAGAGATCTCGCCAGGGAGGTGGATCAGCCCCAGCATTTT. Its translation: CATSRDLAREVDQPQHF. Full variable domain (rest looked up from reference TRBV15 and TRBJ1-5): DAMVIQNPRYQVTQFGKPVTLSCSQTLNHNVMYWYQQKSSQAPKLLFHYYDKDFNNEADTPDNFQSRRPNTSFCFLDIRSPGLGDTAMYLCATSRDLAREVDQPQHFGDGTRLSIL.

The chain has TRBV4-3 and TRBJ1-2, with D unresolved. This CDR3 region has 12 residues. Trimming cost V 6 bases and J 2 bases, with 7 bases left between them. The germline V gene encodes CDR1 LGHNA and CDR2 YSLEER. The CDR3 nucleotides read TGCGCCAGCAGTTCGGGGAACTATGGCTACACCTTC. Encoded protein: CASSSGNYGYTF.

This chain links TRBV5-1 with TRBJ1-3; no reliable D call. Trimming removed 4 bases from V and 9 bases from J, with 23 bases in between. Germline CDR1 reads SGHRS; CDR2 reads YFSETQ. The CDR3 is 16 amino acids. CDR3: CASSIRSGSGGGTIYF. The CDR3 coding sequence is TGCGCCAGCAGCATTCGGTCCGGGTCTGGCGGAGGCACCATATATTTT.

This clone was seen a single time. The V and J genes are TRBV7-9 and TRBJ1-6; possible D gene TRBD1, 5 bases. Germline V gene data show CDR1 as SEHNR and CDR2 as FQNEAQ (reference sequence). Trimming removed 2 bases at V and 4 bases at J, with 15 bases between. There are 17 residues in the CDR3. The CDR3 DNA is TGTGCCAGCAGCTTAAGCGCGGCGGCAGGGTATAATTCACCCCTCCACTTT. Encoded protein: CASSLSAAAGYNSPLHF.

The chain has TRBV11-2 and TRBJ1-2; weak D call: TRBD1 (6 bases). Germline V gene sequence: CDR1 SGHAT, CDR2 FQNNGV. Trimming took off 0 bases at V and 6 bases at J, with 14 bases between the two ends. CDR3 length: 15 residues. The CDR3 DNA sequence: TGTGCCAGCAGCTTAGAGGGGTTGGGGGCTGATGGCTACACCTTC. Translating gives CASSLEGLGADGYTF.

J is TRBJ2-1 and V is TRBV15; perhaps TRBD2 as D (6 bases). Germline CDR1 and CDR2: LNHNV and YYDKDF (reference sequence). The CDR3 totals 15 residues. The V and J ends lost 4 bases and 2 bases respectively, with 12 bases between them. The DNA for the CDR3 is TGTGCCACCAGCACACAAGCGGGTCCCTACAATGAGCAGTTCTTC. It translates to CATSTQAGPYNEQFF.

The chain has TRBV5-5 and TRBJ2-7; 14 nucleotides align to TRBD2. The junction had 7 bases not matched to a gene; V was cut back by 4 bases and J by 7 bases. CDR3 length: 15 amino acids. Germline V CDR1 and CDR2: SGHKS, YYEKEE (reference sequence). CDR3 sequence: CASSPGLAGAEEQYV. The CDR3, as DNA: TGTGCCAGCAGCCCGGGACTAGCGGGAGCGGAAGAGCAGTACGTC.

The chain recombines TRBV6-2 or TRBV6-3 with TRBJ2-1; 9 bases line up with TRBD2. Germline loops: CDR1 MNHEY, CDR2 SVGEGT. With V trimmed by 4 bases and J by 8 bases, 6 bases remained unmatched. The CDR3 runs to 14 residues. Here the CDR3 reads CASSFLAGGDEQFF. The CDR3, as DNA: TGTGCCAGCAGTTTCTTGGCGGGGGGGGATGAGCAGTTCTTC.

V and J are TRBV3-1 (or the pseudogene TRBV3-2) and TRBJ1-1; perhaps TRBD1 as D (5 bases). The CDR3 is made up of 15 amino acids. V was cut by 4 bases and J by 2 bases, with 14 bases left in between. CDR1 is LGHDT and CDR2 is YNNKEL in the germline V gene (reference sequence). Here the CDR3 DNA reads TGTGCCAGCAGCCTGGGGCAGACAACAAACACTGAAGCTTTCTTT. Encoded protein: CASSLGQTTNTEAFF.

The chain joins TRBV18 to TRBJ2-1, with 9 nucleotides matching TRBD1. Per germline, CDR1 KGHSH and CDR2 LQKENI. Trimming at V came to 6 bases and at J to 15 bases, leaving 12 bases not matched to a gene. The CDR3 runs 13 residues. CDR3 coding DNA: TGTGCCAGCTCCCCCGACCGACAGGGGGTAGGGTTCTTC. Translated: CASSPDRQGVGFF.